The 15 T cell receptor beta chains below come from one sample, sequenced in a study of T cells after yellow fever vaccination. TCRdb itself ran the 5' RACE reads through MiXCR, one entry per CDR3 protein. The sample lists about 73,000 distinct CDR3 sequences, roughly 7.4% seen once, with around 38% in the top ten. The sample here was CD8+ T cells sorted from PBMCs, taken on the day of the yellow fever booster vaccination. These TCRs come from a man aged 25-45 years who received the YFV17D yellow fever vaccine.

This clonotype was counted only a few times. The gene calls are TRBV6-2 or TRBV6-3 and TRBJ2-4; D is ambiguous. CDR1 and CDR2 (germline): MNHEY, SVGEGT. Trimming removed 2 bases from V and 6 bases from J, with 11 bases in between. CDR3 length equals 14 residues. The CDR3 DNA reads as TGTGCCAGCAGTTACCTGAATACCGCAAACATTCAGTACTTC. Residues: CASSYLNTANIQYF.

This clonotype was observed a handful of times. This chain links TRBV27 with TRBJ2-3; TRBD2 matches at 9 bases. Germline-derived CDR1 and CDR2 are MNHEY and SMNVEV (reference sequence). The CDR3 is 15 residues long. Germline trimming cut 1 base from V and 4 bases from J; bases unmatched to any gene: 3. The CDR3 region is CASSLLAGAADTQYF. CDR3 DNA sequence: TGTGCCAGCAGTTTATTAGCGGGAGCTGCAGATACGCAGTATTTT.

This clonotype was seen more than once but under ten times. This chain connects TRBV7-9 to TRBJ2-5; the D gene is possibly TRBD1 (5 bases). CDR1 is SEHNR, CDR2 FQNEAQ, per germline (reference sequence). The CDR3 is 15 residues long. Trimming took 5 bases from V and 4 from J, leaving 17 bases between them. The CDR3 spells CASSHPRVVGETQYF. For the CDR3, the DNA is TGTGCCAGCAGCCACCCCAGGGTGGTCGGAGAGACCCAGTACTTC. Together with reference TRBV7-9 and TRBJ2-5, the CDR3 gives the full variable domain: DTGVSQNPRHKITKRGQNVTFRCDPISEHNRLYWYRQTLGQGPEFLTYFQNEAQLEKSRLLSDRFSAERPKGSFSTLEIQRTEQGDSAMYLCASSHPRVVGETQYFGPGTRLLVL.

In its sample, this clonotype was seen a few times. This chain connects TRBV9 to TRBJ2-7; TRBD1 aligns across 7 bases. The ends lost 3 bases at V and 6 bases at J; junction bases unmatched: 12. This CDR3 has 15 amino acids. CDR1 is SGDLS, CDR2 YYNGEE, per germline. The CDR3 loop is CASSDPGQAESEQYF. CDR3 DNA: TGTGCCAGCAGCGACCCCGGACAGGCCGAAAGCGAGCAGTACTTC. Full variable domain (rest looked up from reference TRBV9 and TRBJ2-7): DSGVTQTPKHLITATGQRVTLRCSPRSGDLSVYWYQQSLDQGLQFLIQYYNGEERAKGNILERFSAQQFPDLHSELNLSSLELGDSALYFCASSDPGQAESEQYFGPGTRLTVT.

The chain links TRBV29-1 to TRBJ2-1, with TRBD1 matching over 7 bases. J lost 2 bases, V lost 4 bases, and 5 bases had no gene match. Germline CDR1 and CDR2: SQVTM and ANQGSEA. The CDR3 sequence is 14 residues long. The CDR3 nucleotides read TGCAGCGTTGGCCGGGACAGCCCCTACAATGAGCAGTTCTTC. Translation gives CSVGRDSPYNEQFF.

CDR3 bases: TGTGCCAGCAAGGGACTCGAGGGGGCCTACGAGCAGTACTTC. This encodes CASKGLEGAYEQYF. This chain uses TRBV9 with TRBJ2-7, with D perhaps given as TRBD1 or TRBD2 (6 bases each). The CDR3 runs 14 residues. The V gene's germline CDR1 is SGDLS and CDR2 YYNGEE. V was trimmed by 6 bases and J by 2 bases, leaving 15 bases between them.

This clonotype appeared a few times. The V and J genes are TRBV4-2 and TRBJ2-5, with 7 bases that match TRBD1. Germline trimming cut 2 bases from V and 1 base from J; bases unmatched to any gene: 4. Germline V lookup: CDR1 LGHNA, CDR2 YNFKEQ. The CDR3 has 15 amino acids. CDR3: CASSQLQGSQETQYF. The CDR3 DNA sequence: TGTGCCAGCAGCCAATTACAGGGGTCCCAAGAGACCCAGTACTTC.

V is TRBV9 and J is TRBJ2-3; 11 bases line up with TRBD2. This CDR3 is 17 amino acids long. J was trimmed by 5 bases and V by 2 bases; bases with no gene match: 10. Germline V gives CDR1 SGDLS, CDR2 YYNGEE. DNA of the CDR3: TGTGCCAGCAGCGTCTGGGGACTAGCGGAACCCATAGATACGCAGTATTTT. Its translation is CASSVWGLAEPIDTQYF.

The chain is built from TRBV9 and TRBJ2-1; 8 bases agree with TRBD2. CDR3 length: 12 residues. Unmatched junction bases numbered 5, after V lost 8 bases and J lost 7 bases. The V gene's germline CDR1 is SGDLS and CDR2 YYNGEE. This chain's CDR3 is CASATSENEQFF. The DNA for the CDR3 is TGTGCCAGTGCGACTAGCGAAAATGAGCAGTTCTTC.

This clonotype was detected many times. The rearrangement links TRBV6-6 to TRBJ2-2, with D possibly matching TRBD1 (5 bases). Trimming stripped 6 bases from V and 7 bases from J, with 9 bases between. The CDR3 is made up of 12 amino acids. Germline V gives CDR1 MNHNY, CDR2 SVGAGI (reference sequence). The CDR3 DNA reads TGTGCCAGCAGCCAAGGGGACGGGGAGCTGTTTTTT. The encoded protein is CASSQGDGELFF.

The V and J genes are TRBV6-2 or TRBV6-3 and TRBJ2-7; D may correspond to TRBD1 or TRBD2 (5 bases each). Germline CDR1 is MNHEY and CDR2 is SVGEGT. This CDR3 has 14 amino acids. Trimming shortened V by 7 bases and J by 1 base, and 14 bases separated the two germline ends. CDR3 sequence (DNA): TGTGCCAGCACCCACGGGACGGATTCCTACGAGCAGTACTTC. This sequence encodes CASTHGTDSYEQYF.

V usage is TRBV4-2 and J usage is TRBJ2-1, with D perhaps TRBD1 (6 bases). The V end lost 0 bases, the J end lost 0 bases, and 9 bases lay between the germline ends. The germline CDR1 and CDR2 sequences are LGHNA and YNFKEQ. This CDR3 comprises 16 residues. The CDR3 loop is CASSQDGGISYNEQFF. CDR3 nucleotide sequence: TGTGCCAGCAGCCAAGATGGGGGCATCTCCTACAATGAGCAGTTCTTC.

The V gene is TRBV7-9, the J gene TRBJ1-6, with 8 bases that match TRBD1. The CDR3 has 14 amino acids. V lost 5 bases to trimming and J lost 13 bases; unmatched junction nucleotides: 10. Germline CDR1 reads SEHNR; CDR2 reads FQNEAQ (reference sequence). CDR3 in DNA: TGTGCCAGCAGCCTGGGTGCAGGGGGCATCCCCCTCCACTTT. Its translation: CASSLGAGGIPLHF.

The chain joins TRBV20-1 to TRBJ2-7, with 8 bases that match TRBD2. Germline V CDR1 and CDR2: DFQATT, SNEGSKA (reference sequence). Unmatched junction bases numbered 17, after V lost 7 bases and J lost 6 bases. This CDR3 has 15 residues. CDR3 sequence: CSGSAGGGGPSEQYF. The CDR3 DNA is TGCAGTGGGTCGGCCGGGGGGGGAGGGCCGAGCGAGCAGTACTTC.

Remarks on this clonotype: An end of the junction differs from the germline gene, which may be a read error. The CDR3 loop reads CAPRDSGELFF. CDR3 DNA sequence: TGCGCCCCCCGGGACAGCGGGGAGCTGTTTTTT. The rearrangement uses TRBV25-1 and TRBJ2-2, with TRBD1 matching 7 bases. Germline CDR1 is MGHDK and CDR2 is SYGVNS. CDR3 length equals 11 residues.